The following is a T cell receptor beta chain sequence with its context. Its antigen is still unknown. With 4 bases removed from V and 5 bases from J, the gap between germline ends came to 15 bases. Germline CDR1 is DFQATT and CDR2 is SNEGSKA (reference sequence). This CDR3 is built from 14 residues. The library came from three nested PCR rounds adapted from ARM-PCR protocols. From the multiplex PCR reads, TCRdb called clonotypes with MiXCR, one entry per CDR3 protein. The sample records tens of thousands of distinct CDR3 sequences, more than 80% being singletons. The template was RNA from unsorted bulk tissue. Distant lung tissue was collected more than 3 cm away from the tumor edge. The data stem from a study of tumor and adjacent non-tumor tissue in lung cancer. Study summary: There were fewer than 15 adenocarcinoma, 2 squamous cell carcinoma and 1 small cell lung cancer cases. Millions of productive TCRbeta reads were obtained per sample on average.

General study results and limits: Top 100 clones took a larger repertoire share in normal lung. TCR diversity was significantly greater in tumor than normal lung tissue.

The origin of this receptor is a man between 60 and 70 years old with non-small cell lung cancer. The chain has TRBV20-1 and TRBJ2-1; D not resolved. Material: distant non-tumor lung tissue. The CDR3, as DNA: TGCAGTGCTAACCCCCGGCGGCTAGACAATGAGCAGTTCTTC. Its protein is CSANPRRLDNEQFF.